The entry below gives a single TCR beta chain sequence along with its context. A read error may account for a junction end that differs from germline. This specimen comes from a study of regulatory T cells in long-lasting Graves disease. Regarding time point: newly diagnosed GD, antithyroid drugs for less than 3 months. Extracted RNA from PBMCs served as the source of the TCR library. Germline CDR1 is SGHAT and CDR2 is FQDESV (reference sequence). The CDR3 is made up of 11 amino acids. iRepertoire HTBI primers and Arm-PCR of CDR3 regions built TCR beta libraries. MiXCR was run by TCRdb on the multiplex PCR reads, yielding one entry per CDR3 protein. Of around 360,000 distinct CDR3 sequences listed, around 16% were seen once; the top ten hold around 20%. These data are also associated with another study on T cells in Graves' hyperthyroidism and ophthalmopathy.

The sequencing used peripheral blood mononuclear cells (PBMCs), collected at new diagnosis, from a patient treated with antithyroid drugs. The chain links TRBV11-1 to TRBJ2-1; unclear D gene. This receptor was obtained from a woman aged 18-35 years with Graves disease. The CDR3 spells CASSQYNDQFF. CDR3 bases: TGTGCCAGCAGCCAATACAATGATCAGTTCTTC.